This entry lists 3 T cell receptor beta chains sequenced from one sample in a study of tumor-infiltrating lymphocytes in primary liver carcinoma. The tissue used was unsorted bulk material of 20-30 mg. RNA and DNA were co-extracted from it with the AllPrep DNA/RNA mini kit. A primer matching the constant region was used to make TCR beta cDNA from approximately 0.55 ug of total RNA. Each TCR beta library was derived from three nested multiplex PCR rounds that employed slightly modified ARM-PCR. For around 10 cycles apiece, the opening two PCR rounds ran with TRBV1-TRBV30 forward primers and a C-beta reverse primer. TCRdb called the multiplex PCR reads again in MiXCR, with one record for every CDR3 protein. Among about 44,000 distinct CDR3 sequences listed, roughly 77% were seen once. Sequencing used tumor-adjacent normal liver tissue. These receptors originate from a young woman with primary liver carcinoma and hepatitis B virus infection.

This rearrangement joins TRBV11-2 to TRBJ2-1; the D gene is possibly TRBD1 (5 bases). Germline-derived CDR1 and CDR2 are SGHAT and FQNNGV. CDR3 size: 10 residues. Trimming took 11 bases from V and 7 from J, leaving 9 bases between them. The CDR3 protein is CARQLNEQFF. The CDR3 DNA sequence: TGTGCCCGACAGCTTAATGAGCAGTTCTTC.

Only one count was recorded for this clonotype. One end of the junction varies from germline; a read error may be responsible. The chain recombines TRBV11-2 with TRBJ2-1, with D perhaps TRBD1 (5 bases). The CDR3 is 11 residues long. Germline loops: CDR1 SGHAT, CDR2 FQNNGV. In nucleotides, the CDR3 is TGTGCCAGCAGATTAGAGTGGGGCCCGTTCTTC. Translating it yields CASRLEWGPFF.

Note on this clonotype: At one of its ends the junction is not consistent with the germline gene, which may arise from a read error. The rearrangement links TRBV6-1 to TRBJ2-1, with D uncertain. From germline, CDR1 is MNHNS and CDR2 SASEGT. The CDR3 loop spans 14 amino acids. This CDR3 is CAGSKWQFHNEQFF. The CDR3 DNA reads as TGTGCCGGCAGTAAGTGGCAATTCCACAATGAGCAGTTCTTC.